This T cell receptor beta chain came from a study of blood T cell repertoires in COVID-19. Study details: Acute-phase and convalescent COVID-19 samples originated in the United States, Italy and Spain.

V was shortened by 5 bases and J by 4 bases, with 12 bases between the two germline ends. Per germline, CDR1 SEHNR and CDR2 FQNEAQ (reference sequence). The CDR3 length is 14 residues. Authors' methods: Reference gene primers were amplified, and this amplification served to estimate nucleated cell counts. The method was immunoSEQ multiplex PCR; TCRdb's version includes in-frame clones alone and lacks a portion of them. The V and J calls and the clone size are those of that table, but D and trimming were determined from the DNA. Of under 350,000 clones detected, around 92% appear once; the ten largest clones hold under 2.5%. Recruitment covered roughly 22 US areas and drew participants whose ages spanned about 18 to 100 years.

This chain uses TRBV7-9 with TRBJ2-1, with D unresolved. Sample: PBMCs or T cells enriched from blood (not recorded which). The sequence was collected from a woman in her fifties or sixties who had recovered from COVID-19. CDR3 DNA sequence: TGTGCCAGCAGCATACGGTTTCTTTACAATGAGCAGTTCTTC. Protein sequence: CASSIRFLYNEQFF.